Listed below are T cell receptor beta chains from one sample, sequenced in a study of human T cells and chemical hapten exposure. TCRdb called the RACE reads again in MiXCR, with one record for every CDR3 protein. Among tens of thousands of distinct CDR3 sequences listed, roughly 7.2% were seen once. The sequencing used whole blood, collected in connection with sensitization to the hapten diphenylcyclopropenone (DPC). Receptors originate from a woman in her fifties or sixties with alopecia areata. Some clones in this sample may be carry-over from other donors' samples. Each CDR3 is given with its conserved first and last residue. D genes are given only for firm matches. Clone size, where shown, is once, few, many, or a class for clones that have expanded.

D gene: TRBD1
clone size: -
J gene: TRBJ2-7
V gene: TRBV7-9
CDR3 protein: CASSPLTGDPYEQYF
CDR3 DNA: TGTGCCAGCAGCCCTCTTACAGGGGATCCCTACGAGCAGTACTTC

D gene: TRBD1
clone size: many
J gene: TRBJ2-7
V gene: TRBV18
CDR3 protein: CASSPRQGSDEQYF
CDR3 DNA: TGTGCCAGCTCACCACGACAGGGGAGCGACGAGCAGTACTTC

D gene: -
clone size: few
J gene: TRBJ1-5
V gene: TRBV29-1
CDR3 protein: CSVANRNQPQHF
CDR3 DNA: TGCAGCGTTGCGAATAGAAATCAGCCCCAGCATTTT

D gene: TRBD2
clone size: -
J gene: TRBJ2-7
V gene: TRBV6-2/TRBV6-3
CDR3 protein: CASSIVFGTSDYEQYF
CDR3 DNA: TGTGCCAGCAGTATCGTCTTCGGGACTAGCGATTACGAGCAGTACTTC

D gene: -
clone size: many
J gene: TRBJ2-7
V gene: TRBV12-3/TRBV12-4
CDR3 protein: CASSEGGISYEQYF
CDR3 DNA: TGTGCCAGCAGTGAGGGGGGAATCTCCTACGAGCAGTACTTC

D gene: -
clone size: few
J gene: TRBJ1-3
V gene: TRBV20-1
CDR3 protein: CSATPAVSGNTIYF
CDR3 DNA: TGCAGTGCTACCCCCGCCGTCTCTGGAAACACCATATATTTT

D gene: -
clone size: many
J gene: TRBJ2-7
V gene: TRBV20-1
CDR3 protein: CSATRTGFNEQYF
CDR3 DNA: TGCAGTGCTACGAGAACGGGATTCAACGAGCAGTACTTC

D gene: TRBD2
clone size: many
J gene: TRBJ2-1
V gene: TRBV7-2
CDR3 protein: CASSLVVAGGHNEQFF
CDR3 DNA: TGTGCCAGCAGCTTAGTCGTGGCGGGAGGCCACAATGAGCAGTTCTTC

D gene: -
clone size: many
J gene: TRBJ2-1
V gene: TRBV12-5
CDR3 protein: CASGPLRGYNEQFF
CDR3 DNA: TGTGCTAGTGGTCCCCTCCGGGGCTACAATGAGCAGTTCTTC

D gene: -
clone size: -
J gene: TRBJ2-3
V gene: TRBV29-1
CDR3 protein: CSVDWGIDTQYF
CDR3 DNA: TGCAGCGTTGATTGGGGAATAGATACGCAGTATTTT

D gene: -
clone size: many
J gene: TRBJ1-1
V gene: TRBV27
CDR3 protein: CASSFYTNTEAFF
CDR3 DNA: TGTGCCAGCAGTTTCTACACGAACACTGAAGCTTTCTTT

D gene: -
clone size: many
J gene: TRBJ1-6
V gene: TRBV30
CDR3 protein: CAWSRGDGPNSPLHF
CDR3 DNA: TGTGCCTGGTCCCGGGGTGACGGCCCGAATTCACCCCTCCACTTT

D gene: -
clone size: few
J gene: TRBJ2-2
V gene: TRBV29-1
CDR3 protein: CSVGTATGELFF
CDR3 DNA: TGCAGCGTTGGGACAGCAACCGGGGAGCTGTTTTTT

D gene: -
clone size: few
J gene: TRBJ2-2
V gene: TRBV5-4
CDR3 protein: CASSLGHPNTGELFF
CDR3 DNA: TGTGCCAGCAGCTTGGGACACCCGAACACCGGGGAGCTGTTTTTT

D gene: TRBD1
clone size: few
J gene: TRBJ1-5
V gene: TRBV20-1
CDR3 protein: CSARAGTGDQPQHF
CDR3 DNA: TGCAGTGCTAGAGCTGGGACAGGGGATCAGCCCCAGCATTTT

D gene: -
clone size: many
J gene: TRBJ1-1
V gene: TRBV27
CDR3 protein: CASSPTWASNTEAFF
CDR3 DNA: TGTGCCAGCAGTCCTACCTGGGCCTCGAACACTGAAGCTTTCTTT

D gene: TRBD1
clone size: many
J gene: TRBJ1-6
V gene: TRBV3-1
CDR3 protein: CASSQGQVSNSPLHF
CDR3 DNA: TGTGCCAGCAGCCAGGGACAGGTGTCCAATTCACCCCTCCACTTT

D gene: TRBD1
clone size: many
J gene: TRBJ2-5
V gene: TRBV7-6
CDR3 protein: CASSLEQGLQETQYF
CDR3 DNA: TGTGCCAGCAGCCTAGAACAGGGGCTCCAAGAGACCCAGTACTTC

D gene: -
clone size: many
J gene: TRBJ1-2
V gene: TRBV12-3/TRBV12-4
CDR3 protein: CASSPSGLPGGYTF
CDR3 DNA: TGTGCCAGCAGTCCCTCGGGCCTCCCTGGGGGCTACACCTTC

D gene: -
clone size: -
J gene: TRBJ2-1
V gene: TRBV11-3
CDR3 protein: CASSLRTPNEQFF
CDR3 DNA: TGTGCCAGCAGCCTCAGGACCCCCAATGAGCAGTTCTTC

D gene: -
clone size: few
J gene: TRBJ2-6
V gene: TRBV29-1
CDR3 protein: CSPEGGANVLTF
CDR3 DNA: TGCAGCCCGGAGGGTGGGGCCAACGTCCTGACTTTC

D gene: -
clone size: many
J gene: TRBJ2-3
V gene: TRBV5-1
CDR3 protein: CASSLAVLASLVRDTQYF
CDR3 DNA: TGCGCCAGCAGCTTGGCCGTACTAGCTTCCCTCGTACGAGATACGCAGTATTTT

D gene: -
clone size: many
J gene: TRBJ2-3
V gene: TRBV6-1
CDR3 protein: CASSPKQTDTQYF
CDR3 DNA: TGTGCCAGCAGCCCGAAACAGACAGATACGCAGTATTTT

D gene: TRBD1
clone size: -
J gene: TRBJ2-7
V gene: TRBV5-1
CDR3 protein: CASSATGTAHNEQYF
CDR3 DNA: TGCGCCAGCAGCGCCACCGGGACAGCGCATAACGAGCAGTACTTC

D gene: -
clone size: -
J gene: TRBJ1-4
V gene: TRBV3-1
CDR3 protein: CASSQGGATNEKLFF
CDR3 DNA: TGTGCCAGCAGCCAAGGTGGGGCAACTAATGAAAAACTGTTTTTT

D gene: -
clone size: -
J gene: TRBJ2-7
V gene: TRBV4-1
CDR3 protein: CASSQVSGQTYEQYF
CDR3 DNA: TGCGCCAGCAGCCAAGTTTCGGGGCAGACCTACGAGCAGTACTTC

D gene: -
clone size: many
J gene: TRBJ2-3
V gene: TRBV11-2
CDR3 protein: CASSFPATDTQYF
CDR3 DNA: TGTGCCAGCAGCTTCCCCGCGACAGATACGCAGTATTTT